The 25 T cell receptor beta chains reported below all come from one sample, sequenced in a study of beta chain features in type 1 diabetes. cDNA synthesis used the whole RNA isolate, giving expressed TCRB sequences. Only in-frame clones appear in the TCRdb table, and some are missing; sequencing was by immunoSEQ multiplex PCR. Found here are about half a million clones, around 28% of them singletons; the top ten hold more than 0.055%. The specimen was naive CD4+ T cells from blood. All receptors come from a man between 18 and 29 years old in good health.

This clone appeared a single time. The rearrangement uses TRBV2 and TRBJ1-1; 7 nucleotides align to TRBD1. CDR3 length: 11 amino acids. V shed 6 bases, J shed 10 bases, and the junction held 5 bases outside the gene matches. In germline, CDR1 is SNHLY, CDR2 FYNNEI. The CDR3 reads CASRTWTGAFF. CDR3 nucleotides: TGTGCCAGCAGGACCTGGACAGGAGCTTTCTTT.

This clone occurred a few times. V is TRBV11-2 and J is TRBJ2-3, with 7 bases that match TRBD1. This CDR3 contains 16 residues. V gave up 6 bases and J gave up 0 bases; unmatched junction bases: 9. Germline V lookup: CDR1 SGHAT, CDR2 FQNNGV. CDR3 loop: CASSVTGTASTDTQYF. The CDR3 nucleotides are TGTGCCAGCAGTGTCACGGGGACAGCAAGCACAGATACGCAGTATTTT. Full variable domain (rest looked up from reference TRBV11-2 and TRBJ2-3): EAGVAQSPRYKIIEKRQSVAFWCNPISGHATLYWYQQILGQGPKLLIQFQNNGVVDDSQLPKDRFSAERLKGVDSTLKIQPAKLEDSAVYLCASSVTGTASTDTQYFGPGTRLTVL.

This sequence joins TRBV6-5 and TRBJ2-7, with TRBD1 matching 10 bases. The germline V gene encodes CDR1 MNHEY and CDR2 SVGAGI. The CDR3 covers 14 residues. J gave up 1 base and V 5 bases, and 2 bases lay outside the gene matches. For the CDR3, the DNA is TGTGCCAGCAGTCAGGACAGGGGGTCCTACGAGCAGTACTTC. Its protein is CASSQDRGSYEQYF.

The rearrangement links TRBV30 to TRBJ2-2; D gene ambiguous. V lost 0 bases and J 5 bases, leaving 13 bases between the germline ends. The CDR3 is 15 amino acids. The germline V gene has CDR1 GTSNPN and CDR2 SVGIG (reference sequence). CDR3: CAWSVTPKGTGELFF. CDR3 DNA: TGTGCCTGGAGTGTAACCCCTAAGGGAACCGGGGAGCTGTTTTTT.

This clone was seen more than once but under ten times. The CDR3 coding sequence is TGCGCCAGCAGCTTGTCGGGTATCACAGATACGCAGTATTTT. Amino acid sequence: CASSLSGITDTQYF. The chain links TRBV5-1 to TRBJ2-3; D gene ambiguous. CDR3 length: 14 residues. V dropped 1 base and J dropped 2 bases, with 8 bases sitting between them. Germline loops: CDR1 SGHRS, CDR2 YFSETQ. Using reference TRBV5-1 and TRBJ2-3 for the parts outside the CDR3, the full variable domain is KAGVTQTPRYLIKTRGQQVTLSCSPISGHRSVSWYQQTPGQGLQFLFEYFSETQRNKGNFPGRFSGRQFSNSRSEMNVSTLELGDSALYLCASSLSGITDTQYFGPGTRLTVL.

The chain carries TRBV2 and TRBJ2-1, with D perhaps given as TRBD1 or TRBD2 (5 bases each). The V end was cut by 8 bases, the J end by 9 bases, with 17 bases between. Germline CDR1 SNHLY, CDR2 FYNNEI. The CDR3 spans 13 residues. The CDR3 DNA sequence: TGTGCCAGCTGTCGCAGGGAGTGCACTGAGCAGTTCTTC. Its translation is CASCRRECTEQFF. Full variable domain (rest looked up from reference TRBV2 and TRBJ2-1): EPEVTQTPSHQVTQMGQEVILRCVPISNHLYFYWYRQILGQKVEFLVSFYNNEISEKSEIFDDQFSVERPDGSNFTLKIRSTKLEDSAMYFCASCRRECTEQFFGPGTRLTVL.

DNA for the CDR3: TGTGCCACCTCGACAGGGGTGACAGATACGCAGTATTTT. Its translation: CATSTGVTDTQYF. The chain recombines TRBV10-3 with TRBJ2-3, with 8 bases matching TRBD1. Per germline, CDR1 ENHRY and CDR2 SYGVKD. CDR3 size: 13 residues. The ends lost 10 bases at V and 3 bases at J; junction bases unmatched: 6.

The V and J genes are TRBV2 and TRBJ2-1; D assignment may be TRBD1 or TRBD2 (5 bases each). CDR3 size: 15 residues. Germline assignment: CDR1 SNHLY and CDR2 FYNNEI. Deletions cut 4 bases from V and 7 bases from J, with 17 bases between. The DNA of the CDR3 is TGTGCCAGCAGTGCCCAGGGACGTGCCCTGAATGAGCAGTTCTTC. It specifies CASSAQGRALNEQFF.

V usage is TRBV27 and J usage is TRBJ1-1; D is unresolved. The CDR3 consists of 13 residues. Trimming removed 2 bases at V and 11 bases at J, with 15 bases between. Germline CDR1 reads MNHEY; CDR2 reads SMNVEV (reference sequence). CDR3 protein: CASSLQARRPAFF. The CDR3 DNA reads TGTGCCAGCAGTTTACAGGCCAGACGCCCGGCTTTCTTT.

This clone was seen only once. The same CDR3 arises from other DNA sequences in this sample as well. The chain combines TRBV20-1 with TRBJ2-5; D uncertain. The CDR3 has 11 residues. Germline V lookup: CDR1 DFQATT, CDR2 SNEGSKA (reference sequence). V lost 0 bases and J lost 4, with 3 bases in between. In nucleotides, the CDR3 is TGCAGTGCTAGAGAAGGAGAGACCCAGTACTTC. This gives the protein CSAREGETQYF.

The table lists this clone with a few counts. This chain joins TRBV9 and TRBJ2-1, with TRBD2 matching over 7 bases. CDR3 size: 16 residues. Germline CDR1 SGDLS, CDR2 YYNGEE. The V and J ends lost 0 bases and 8 bases, in that order; junction bases with no gene match: 11. The CDR3 sequence: CASSVDSGGIPDEQFF. CDR3 sequence (DNA): TGTGCCAGCAGCGTAGATTCGGGAGGCATTCCGGATGAGCAGTTCTTC.

The V and J genes are TRBV12-5 and TRBJ2-3, with TRBD2 matching over 10 bases. The J segment lost 5 bases and the V segment lost 4 bases, leaving 9 bases of the junction unmatched. The germline gives CDR1 LGHNT, CDR2 FRNRAP. This CDR3 contains 16 residues. CDR3 region: CASGSGLAGAEDTQYF. The DNA for the CDR3 is TGTGCTAGTGGTTCGGGGCTAGCGGGGGCTGAAGATACGCAGTATTTT. Filled out from reference TRBV12-5 and TRBJ2-3, the complete variable domain reads DARVTQTPRHKVTEMGQEVTMRCQPILGHNTVFWYRQTMMQGLELLAYFRNRAPLDDSGMPKDRFSAEMPDATLATLKIQPSEPRDSAVYFCASGSGLAGAEDTQYFGPGTRLTVL.

This clone was seen a handful of times. V usage is TRBV30 and J usage is TRBJ1-5; TRBD1 is a possible D gene (5 bases). This CDR3 comprises 15 residues. Trimming stripped 4 bases from V and 2 bases from J, with 15 bases between. Germline V gives CDR1 GTSNPN, CDR2 SVGIG (reference sequence). CDR3 bases: TGTGCCTGGACCGGGGACCCCTCGGGCAATCAGCCCCAGCATTTT. Translated, it gives CAWTGDPSGNQPQHF. The whole variable domain, filled in from reference TRBV30 and TRBJ1-5, reads SQTIHQWPATLVQPVGSPLSLECTVEGTSNPNLYWYRQAAGRGLQLLFYSVGIGQISSEVPQNLSASRPQDRQFILSSKKLLLSDSGFYLCAWTGDPSGNQPQHFGDGTRLSIL.

For the CDR3, the DNA is TGTGCCAGCAGTTTCTCGGGACAGGAACACGAGCAGTACTTC. Translation gives CASSFSGQEHEQYF. The chain employs TRBV6-6 and TRBJ2-7; 8 nucleotides line up with TRBD1. This CDR3 comprises 14 residues. Germline assignment: CDR1 MNHNY and CDR2 SVGAGI (reference sequence). The V and J ends lost 4 bases and 5 bases, in that order; junction bases with no gene match: 7.

V and J are TRBV30 and TRBJ1-2; tentatively, D is TRBD1 (6 bases). Trimming shortened V by 0 bases and J by 0 bases, and 14 bases separated the two germline ends. This CDR3 comprises 16 residues. Germline V gene lookup returns CDR1 GTSNPN and CDR2 SVGIG (reference sequence). The CDR3 DNA follows: TGTGCCTGGAGTGTCTATCCGGCAGGGGCTAACTATGGCTACACCTTC. Its protein product is CAWSVYPAGANYGYTF.

The sample holds a few counts of this clone. The genes are TRBV13 and TRBJ2-2, with 9 bases fitting TRBD1. After removal of 2 bases from V and 5 bases from J, the junction contained 9 bases not matched to a gene. The CDR3 totals 17 residues. Germline loops: CDR1 PRHDT, CDR2 FYEKMQ (reference sequence). CDR3: CASSLSWGQGGTGELFF. CDR3 nucleotides: TGTGCCAGCAGCTTATCATGGGGACAGGGAGGAACCGGGGAGCTGTTTTTT.

This chain joins TRBV11-2 and TRBJ2-1; 10 nucleotides match TRBD2. The germline V gene has CDR1 SGHAT and CDR2 FQNNGV. The CDR3 runs 15 residues. V lost 4 bases and J lost 5; bases outside the gene matches: 5. The CDR3 coding sequence is TGTGCCAGCAGCTCAGGACTAGCGGCCAACAATGAGCAGTTCTTC. Translated: CASSSGLAANNEQFF.

This chain joins TRBV29-1 and TRBJ2-1; 9 bases map to TRBD2. This CDR3 comprises 16 residues. Per the germline V gene, CDR1 is SQVTM and CDR2 is ANQGSEA. J was trimmed by 3 bases and V by 4 bases; bases with no gene match: 10. The CDR3 nucleotides are TGCAGCGTTGGTTGGTTTGAGCGGGAGGTCTACAATGAGCAGTTCTTC. It yields the protein CSVGWFEREVYNEQFF.

This clone was counted between two and nine times. The CDR3 protein is CASSPTQTYGYTF. CDR3 nucleotide sequence: TGTGCCAGCAGCCCAACCCAGACCTATGGCTACACCTTC. The chain uses TRBV7-9 and TRBJ1-2; D not certain. The CDR3 extends over 13 amino acids. Germline V gene lookup returns CDR1 SEHNR and CDR2 FQNEAQ (reference sequence). V lost 5 bases, J lost 4 bases, and 11 bases lay in between.

The chain uses TRBV7-9 and TRBJ2-1; D is perhaps TRBD2 (6 bases). Between the trimmed V and J ends, which lost 5 bases and 2 bases, there was a span of 16 bases. Germline V lookup: CDR1 SEHNR, CDR2 FQNEAQ (reference sequence). This CDR3 has 16 residues. The CDR3 DNA is TGTGCCAGCAGCCCCCTTACGGGAGCCCCCTACAATGAGCAGTTCTTC. Its protein product is CASSPLTGAPYNEQFF.

The rearrangement links TRBV25-1 to TRBJ2-5, with 7 positions matching TRBD1. With V trimmed by 1 base and J by 5 bases, 4 bases remained unmatched. The germline CDR1 and CDR2 sequences are MGHDK and SYGVNS. The CDR3 extends over 14 amino acids. As DNA, the CDR3 is TGTGCCAGCAGTGAATCAGGGGGTGGGGAGACCCAGTACTTC. Translated, it gives CASSESGGGETQYF.

This clone was seen only a few times. The chain has TRBV5-4 and TRBJ2-7; perhaps TRBD2 as D (6 bases). The CDR3 spans 12 residues. In germline, CDR1 is SGHNT, CDR2 YYREEE (reference sequence). V lost 3 bases to trimming and J lost 7 bases, with 11 bases between them. CDR3 region: CASSSPGREQYF. The CDR3 DNA is TGTGCCAGCAGCTCCCCGGGGAGGGAGCAGTACTTC.

This clone was observed a few times. The CDR3 is CSATGGAVVHEQFF. Written as DNA, the CDR3 is TGCAGTGCGACGGGGGGGGCCGTGGTCCATGAGCAGTTCTTC. The chain combines TRBV29-1 with TRBJ2-1, with 8 nucleotides matching TRBD2. The CDR3 extends over 14 amino acids. Germline assignment: CDR1 SQVTM and CDR2 ANQGSEA.

There are a few counts of this clone. The V call is TRBV11-2, the J call TRBJ2-7; no definite D call. The CDR3 runs to 14 residues. The germline V gene encodes CDR1 SGHAT and CDR2 FQNNGV. Trimming shortened V by 0 bases and J by 3 bases, and 9 bases separated the two germline ends. The CDR3 is CASSLDEEVYEQYF. CDR3 nucleotide sequence: TGTGCCAGCAGCTTAGACGAAGAAGTCTACGAGCAGTACTTC.

V and J are TRBV28 and TRBJ2-1; D call uncertain. The CDR3 totals 14 residues. With 5 bases removed from V and 7 bases from J, the gap between germline ends came to 15 bases. CDR1 MDHEN and CDR2 SYDVKM come from the germline V gene. The CDR3 loop is CASSQLPLMNEQFF. CDR3 bases: TGTGCCAGCAGTCAATTGCCGCTTATGAATGAGCAGTTCTTC.